Listed below are T cell receptor beta chains from one sample, sequenced in a study of blood T cell repertoires in COVID-19. Measured with immunoSEQ multiplex PCR; TCRdb has only the in-frame clones, and not every one. The table has around 190,000 clones, more than 60% seen once. The sequencing sample was made of peripheral blood. All receptors derive from a woman aged 50 to 65 with acute or convalescent COVID-19. CDR3s include the opening cysteine and the closing phenylalanine or tryptophan. D genes are given only for firm matches. Clone size is stated in some rows and not others, as once, few, many or a class when expanded.

>TRBV19|TRBJ2-5|.|.
CASSLTGLAQYF
TGTGCCAGTAGTCTTACAGGGTTGGCCCAGTACTTC
>TRBV7-8|TRBJ1-2|.|few
CASSPTTNYGYTF
TGTGCCAGCAGCCCAACGACAAACTATGGCTACACCTTC
>TRBV28|TRBJ2-1|TRBD2|.
CASSFSGSGFSEQFF
TGTGCCAGCAGTTTTAGCGGGAGTGGGTTCAGTGAGCAGTTCTTC
>TRBV5-1|TRBJ2-3|.|once
CASSLNSGSTDTQYF
TGCGCCAGCAGCTTGAACAGCGGGAGCACAGATACGCAGTATTTT
>TRBV5-6|TRBJ2-7|TRBD1|.
CASSLETGIIYEQYF
TGTGCCAGCAGCTTGGAGACAGGGATAATCTACGAGCAGTACTTC
>TRBV29-1|TRBJ2-7|.|.
CSVGESYEQYF
TGCAGCGTTGGGGAGTCCTACGAGCAGTACTTC
>TRBV10-3|TRBJ2-1|.|.
CAIRPGVPYNEQFF
TGTGCCATCAGGCCAGGGGTCCCCTACAATGAGCAGTTCTTC
>TRBV9|TRBJ2-2|.|many
CASSVGLENTGELFF
TGTGCCAGCAGCGTAGGACTCGAAAACACCGGGGAGCTGTTTTTT
>TRBV7-2|TRBJ2-2|TRBD2|.
CASSLAGGPTGELFF
TGTGCCAGCAGCTTAGCGGGAGGGCCGACCGGGGAGCTGTTTTTT
>TRBV7-8|TRBJ2-7|.|.
CASSATETSYEQYF
TGTGCCAGCAGCGCGACAGAGACATCCTACGAGCAGTACTTC
>TRBV18|TRBJ2-1|TRBD1|.
CASSSGTGGHYPFF
TGTGCCAGCTCATCCGGGACAGGGGGCCATTACCCGTTCTTC
>TRBV5-4|TRBJ2-5|.|.
CASSLVRRGGETQYF
TGTGCCAGCAGCTTGGTTCGGCGGGGCGGGGAGACCCAGTACTTC
>TRBV11-2|TRBJ1-5|TRBD1|.
CASSLDRTPTGGGQPQHF
TGTGCCAGCAGCTTAGATCGAACCCCCACAGGGGGAGGTCAGCCCCAGCATTTT
>TRBV19|TRBJ1-6|.|few
CASSTGENSPLHF
TGTGCCAGTAGTACAGGGGAAAATTCACCCCTCCACTTT
>TRBV2|TRBJ1-6|.|.
CASSETSLGAPLHF
TGTGCCAGCAGTGAAACGAGTCTCGGGGCACCCCTCCACTTT
>TRBV13|TRBJ2-3|TRBD1|.
CASSQGQGRPDTQYF
TGTGCCAGCAGCCAGGGACAGGGTCGTCCAGATACGCAGTATTTT
>TRBV5-5|TRBJ2-1|.|.
CASSLVLASHNEQFF
TGTGCCAGCAGCTTGGTGCTAGCGAGCCACAATGAGCAGTTCTTC
>TRBV5-6|TRBJ2-4|.|.
CASSGYRVTKNIQYF
TGTGCCAGCAGCGGTTACCGGGTGACCAAAAACATTCAGTACTTC
>TRBV18|TRBJ2-1|.|.
CASSPGGTRGDEQFF
TGTGCCAGCTCACCAGGGGGGACTCGGGGAGATGAGCAGTTCTTC
>TRBV7-2|TRBJ2-3|TRBD1|.
CASSDRTGNRDTQYF
TGTGCCAGCAGCGATAGGACAGGTAATCGAGATACGCAGTATTTT
>TRBV5-4|TRBJ2-3|TRBD1|few
CASSVGDRLSTDTQYF
TGTGCCAGCAGCGTTGGGGACAGGCTTAGCACAGATACGCAGTATTTT
>TRBV12-3/TRBV12-4|TRBJ2-7|.|.
CASSLDLFYEQYF
TGTGCCAGCAGTTTAGACTTATTCTACGAGCAGTACTTC
>TRBV18|TRBJ1-1|.|.
CASSLKGQDLAEAFF
TGTGCCAGCTCACTAAAGGGGCAAGATTTGGCTGAAGCTTTCTTT
>TRBV11-2|TRBJ2-2|.|.
CASSSMNTGELFF
TGTGCCAGCAGCTCAATGAACACCGGGGAGCTGTTTTTT
>TRBV4-1|TRBJ2-3|TRBD2|.
CASSPSGGPPSNTQYF
TGCGCCAGCAGCCCCAGCGGGGGGCCCCCTTCTAATACGCAGTATTTT
>TRBV5-1|TRBJ1-4|TRBD1|.
CASTSTGGEKLFF
TGCGCCAGCACCTCTACAGGGGGGGAAAAACTGTTTTTT
>TRBV2|TRBJ2-7|TRBD2|.
CASSETLAGGNEQYF
TGTGCCAGCAGTGAAACACTAGCGGGAGGAAACGAGCAGTACTTC
>TRBV28|TRBJ2-1|.|once
CASSPILAGSWRSYNEQFF
TGTGCCAGCAGTCCTATACTGGCGGGTAGTTGGCGCTCCTACAATGAGCAGTTCTTC
>TRBV6-2/TRBV6-3|TRBJ2-1|.|.
CASSPMGAGVNEQFF
TGTGCCAGCAGTCCCATGGGGGCGGGAGTCAATGAGCAGTTCTTC
>TRBV19|TRBJ1-6|.|.
CASRRVSNSPLHF
TGTGCCAGTAGAAGAGTATCCAATTCACCCCTCCACTTT
>TRBV28|TRBJ1-2|.|.
CASSSPSPLRYTF
TGTGCCAGCAGTTCCCCGAGCCCCCTCCGATACACCTTC
>TRBV5-4|TRBJ1-1|TRBD1|.
CASSRRPTGVGTEAFF
TGTGCCAGCAGCCGCCGACCCACAGGGGTGGGCACTGAAGCTTTCTTT
>TRBV25-1|TRBJ2-5|.|.
CASSDFLRTYQETQYF
TGTGCCAGCAGTGACTTCCTCCGAACATACCAAGAGACCCAGTACTTC